Given below is one TCR beta chain in context. 13 Jbeta primers and 60 Vbeta primers were used for the PCR. TCRdb keeps only in-frame clones here, not all; method: immunoSEQ multiplex PCR. The repertoire holds roughly 70,000 clones, with roughly 70% as singletons. This sample was taken from a study of cytomegalovirus exposure and HLA in healthy donors. The clonotype originates from a male donor in good health and CMV-seropositive. The sample consisted of PBMCs.

This CDR3 is CASRLQGVDGYTF. Here the CDR3 DNA reads TGTGCCAGCAGACTACAGGGGGTTGATGGCTACACCTTC. This sequence joins TRBV2 and TRBJ1-2; 8 positions agree with TRBD1. With 6 bases clipped from V and 6 bases from J, the junction kept 6 bases outside the gene matches. Germline V gives CDR1 SNHLY, CDR2 FYNNEI. The CDR3 totals 13 residues.